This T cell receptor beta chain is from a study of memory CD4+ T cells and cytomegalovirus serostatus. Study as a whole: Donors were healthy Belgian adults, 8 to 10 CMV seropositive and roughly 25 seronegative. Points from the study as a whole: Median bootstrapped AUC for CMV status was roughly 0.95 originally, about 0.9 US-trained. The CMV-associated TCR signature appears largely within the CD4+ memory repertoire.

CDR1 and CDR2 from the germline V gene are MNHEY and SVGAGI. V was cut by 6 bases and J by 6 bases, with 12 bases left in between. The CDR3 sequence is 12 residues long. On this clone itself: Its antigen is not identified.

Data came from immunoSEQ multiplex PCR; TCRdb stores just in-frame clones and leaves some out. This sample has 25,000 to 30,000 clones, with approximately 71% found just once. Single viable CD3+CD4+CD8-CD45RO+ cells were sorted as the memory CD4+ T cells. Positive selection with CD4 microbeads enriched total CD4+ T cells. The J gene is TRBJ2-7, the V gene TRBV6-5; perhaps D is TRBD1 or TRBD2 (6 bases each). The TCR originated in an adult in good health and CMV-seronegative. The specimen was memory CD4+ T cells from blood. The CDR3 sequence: CASRGGLSEQYF. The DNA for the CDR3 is TGTGCCAGCAGGGGGGGCCTTAGCGAGCAGTACTTC.